This T cell receptor (beta chain) appears in the sequencing data of a study of CD8+CD57+ T cells in acquired aplastic anemia (dated by TCRdb to the late 2010s). In terms of the full investigation: A mean of 3.2 ug of DNA, ranging from roughly 0.2 to 27.4 ug, was extracted from sorted CD4+ and CD8+ cells. Mean read counts for healthy donor samples were some 10 million for CD4+ cells and 11.0 million for CD8+ cells.

In this study, sorted CD4+ and CD8+ T cells from the blood of healthy subjects and of severe aplastic anemia patients had their TCR repertoires deep-sequenced. Ficoll-Paque density gradient centrifugation was used to isolate peripheral blood mononuclear cells. Before DNA extraction, CD4+ and CD8+ T cells were sorted with FACS or magnetic beads. Ten or more counts support this clonotype. The antigen it binds to is not known. Base qualities are not at hand, and no much larger clone is one base apart. The full study reports these points: CD8+ Simpson's diversity did not differ significantly between patients and healthy controls (P=0.060). Although roughly 29 CD8+ CDR3 sequences were shared by patients and controls, these sequences appeared highly expressed in patients and within the immunodominant clones of patients.

The junction carries 9 bases between V and J, which are trimmed by 0 bases and 3 bases respectively. Reading the germline V gene gives CDR1 SGHVS and CDR2 FQNEAQ. Counted from cysteine to phenylalanine, this CDR3 has 15 amino acids. The entry retains the CDR3 DNA only, 45 bases that are in frame from base 1. Profiling of TCR beta VDJ combinations and CDR3 sequences used genomic DNA as the template. An Illumina HiSeq 2000 was used for TCR repertoire sequencing. As for the original processing: Repertoire assessment relied on Simpson's diversity index, CDR3 size and DJ length profiles, and TRBV/TRBJ rearrangement plots. The immunodominant clone was defined as the most abundant DNA sequence in deep sequencing data. CDR3 amino acid sequences were checked for sharing across subjects and were also compared against the VDJdb database and published repertoires. TCRdb applied fastp at Q25 and MiXCR to the public reads, then kept only in-frame beta chains. For every CDR3 protein sequence, its rows merge into one entry that carries the most common genes and DNA. In this record, the V and J calls reflect TCRdb's handling and not the investigators' own analysis. The sample contains roughly 190,000 distinct CDR3 sequences, around 59% of them found a single time. The ten most abundant clones make up roughly 15% of the sample.

Recombination linked TRBV7-8 to TRBJ2-1, with the D gene call left open. The clonotype comes from a human donor in good health, serving as a control. Input material: sorted CD4+, CD8+, or CD8+CD57+ T cells (not recorded which) from PBMCs. The DNA sequence is as follows: TGTGCCAGCAGCTTAGCGATAAGCTTCTACAATGAGCAGTTCTTC. Protein translation: CASSLAISFYNEQFF.